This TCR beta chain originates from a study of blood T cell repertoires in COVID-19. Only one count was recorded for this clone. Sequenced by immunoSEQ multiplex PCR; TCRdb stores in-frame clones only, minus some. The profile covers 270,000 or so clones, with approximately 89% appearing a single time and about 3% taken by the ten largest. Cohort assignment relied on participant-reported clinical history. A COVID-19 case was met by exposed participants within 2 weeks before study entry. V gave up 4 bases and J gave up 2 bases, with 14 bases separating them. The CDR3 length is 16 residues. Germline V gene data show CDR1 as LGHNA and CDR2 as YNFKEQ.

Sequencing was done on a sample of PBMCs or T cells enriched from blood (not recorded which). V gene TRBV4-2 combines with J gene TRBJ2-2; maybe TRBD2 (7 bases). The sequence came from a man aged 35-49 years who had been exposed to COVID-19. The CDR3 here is CASSLTGGSNTGELFF. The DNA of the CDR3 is TGTGCCAGCAGCCTTACGGGGGGCTCCAACACCGGGGAGCTGTTTTTT.